These 6 T cell receptor beta chains came from one sample sequenced in a study of blood T cell repertoires in COVID-19. The table came from immunoSEQ multiplex PCR; TCRdb's copy has only in-frame clones and leaves some out. Of 150,000 to 200,000 clones in the sample, roughly 83% are singletons; the top ten hold roughly 13%. Sequenced: PBMCs or T cells enriched from blood (not recorded which). The receptors originated from a woman aged 55-69 years who had recovered from COVID-19.

This chain uses TRBV19 with TRBJ1-5; possible D gene TRBD1, 6 bases. The germline CDR1 and CDR2 sequences are LNHDA and SQIVND (reference sequence). The CDR3 spans 15 residues. Trimming shortened V by 6 bases and J by 7 bases, and 19 bases separated the two germline ends. CDR3 amino acids: CASRTTGSEWQPQHF. The CDR3 bases are TGTGCCAGTAGGACTACAGGGTCCGAGTGGCAGCCCCAGCATTTT.

The chain recombines TRBV2 with TRBJ2-5; a weak D match, TRBD2 (5 bases). CDR3 length equals 13 residues. Trimming left V 3 bases short and J 7 bases short, with 12 bases between. Germline CDR1 is SNHLY and CDR2 is FYNNEI. The CDR3 nucleotides are TGTGCCAGCAGTGATGACCGTCGGGGGACCCAGTACTTC. Residues: CASSDDRRGTQYF. The whole variable domain, remainder taken from reference TRBV2 and TRBJ2-5, is EPEVTQTPSHQVTQMGQEVILRCVPISNHLYFYWYRQILGQKVEFLVSFYNNEISEKSEIFDDQFSVERPDGSNFTLKIRSTKLEDSAMYFCASSDDRRGTQYFGPGTRLLVL.

The chain joins TRBV19 to TRBJ1-4; TRBD1 is a possible D gene (6 bases). Germline lookup yields CDR1 LNHDA and CDR2 SQIVND (reference sequence). The CDR3 runs to 13 residues. Trimming pared 9 bases from V and 4 bases from J, leaving 12 bases between. The CDR3 DNA reads TGTGCCAGCGCCCGGACAGTTAATGAAAAACTGTTTTTT. It codes for CASARTVNEKLFF.

This clone was counted at least ten times. The chain uses TRBV2 and TRBJ2-1; 12 bases match TRBD2. V lost 5 bases and J lost 7; bases outside the gene matches: 3. The CDR3 loop spans 14 amino acids. Germline V gene lookup returns CDR1 SNHLY and CDR2 FYNNEI. CDR3 coding DNA: TGTGCCAGCAGTCTAGCGGGGGGGCCGAATGAGCAGTTCTTC. Translation: CASSLAGGPNEQFF.

This clone was recorded only once. This rearrangement joins TRBV19 to TRBJ2-4; 8 nucleotides match TRBD1. J was trimmed by 9 bases and V by 1 base; bases with no gene match: 8. Germline CDR1 LNHDA, CDR2 SQIVND (reference sequence). This CDR3 has 15 residues. The CDR3 loop is CASSIASRGLTIQYF. The CDR3 DNA reads TGTGCCAGTAGTATAGCGAGCAGGGGGCTGACCATTCAGTACTTC.

The chain links TRBV5-1 to TRBJ2-1, with 8 positions matching TRBD2. CDR1 and CDR2 from the germline V gene are SGHRS and YFSETQ. This CDR3 has 16 amino acids. Trimming cost V 3 bases and J 2 bases; bases outside gene matches: 7. The CDR3 DNA reads TGCGCCAGCAGCTACGGACTAGCTTCTACCTACAATGAGCAGTTCTTC. It specifies CASSYGLASTYNEQFF. Full variable domain (remainder filled in from reference TRBV5-1 and TRBJ2-1): KAGVTQTPRYLIKTRGQQVTLSCSPISGHRSVSWYQQTPGQGLQFLFEYFSETQRNKGNFPGRFSGRQFSNSRSEMNVSTLELGDSALYLCASSYGLASTYNEQFFGPGTRLTVL.